The text below deals with one TCR beta chain. Its antigen is not identified. Assay used: immunoSEQ multiplex PCR; TCRdb lists only in-frame clones, some missing. The top ten hold roughly 4% of the sample, which has 4,500 to 6,500 clones, around 86% seen once. Time point indicated: proximal margin of the surgical specimen (macroscopically non-inflamed). Included were adult ileal or ileocolonic Crohn's patients indicated for ileocolonic resection. This sample stems from a study of T cell repertoires in ileal Crohn's disease. Looking at the study overall: Surgery for a complication: stricturing in around 60%, penetrating in about 40%. Biopsies at the proximal margin of the resected specimen form MI samples. Study observations and caveats: All patients with clonality above 26.8% had endoscopic recurrence.

Germline CDR1 reads SEHNR; CDR2 reads FQNEAQ (reference sequence). V lost 2 bases, J lost 5 bases, and 12 bases lay in between. This CDR3 has 14 residues. This chain connects TRBV7-9 to TRBJ1-2; maybe TRBD1 (6 bases). The specimen sequenced was ileal tissue. This clonotype originated in an adult with Crohn's disease. The CDR3 DNA follows: TGTGCCAGCAGCTTAAACAGGGTGGGTTATGGCTACACCTTC. Translation: CASSLNRVGYGYTF.